The next 3 T cell receptor beta chains were all read from a single sample in a study of blood T cell repertoires in COVID-19. Assay used: immunoSEQ multiplex PCR; TCRdb lists only in-frame clones, some missing. The sample has some 150,000 clones; approximately 89% are singletons. The specimen sequenced was peripheral blood. The receptors were sampled from a man between 65 and 85 years old with acute or convalescent COVID-19.

The chain recombines TRBV5-6 with TRBJ1-4, with D unclear. The CDR3 has 14 residues. V was cut by 0 bases and J by 0 bases, with 3 bases left in between. Germline loops: CDR1 SGHDT, CDR2 YYEEEE. The CDR3 protein is CASSLAATNEKLFF. Here the CDR3 DNA reads TGTGCCAGCAGCTTGGCGGCAACTAATGAAAAACTGTTTTTT.

The chain combines TRBV9 with TRBJ2-2; the match to TRBD2 covers 7 bases. J gave up 4 bases and V 1 base, and 7 bases lay outside the gene matches. Germline-derived CDR1 and CDR2 are SGDLS and YYNGEE. The CDR3 is 16 residues long. The CDR3: CASSVSGGRGTGELFF. The CDR3 DNA reads TGTGCCAGCAGCGTAAGTGGCGGGAGAGGCACCGGGGAGCTGTTTTTT.

This sequence joins TRBV3-1 (or the pseudogene TRBV3-2) and TRBJ1-1; D unclear. Per germline, CDR1 LGHDT and CDR2 YNNKEL (reference sequence). The CDR3 extends over 16 amino acids. The ends were cut back, 5 bases at V and 6 bases at J, with 22 bases in the middle. DNA of the CDR3: TGTGCCAGCAGCGAGGTGGCGACCGTTTTGGCACCTGAAGCTTTCTTT. Amino acids: CASSEVATVLAPEAFF.